One T cell receptor (beta chain) is described in this entry. Its specificity is unknown. The record originates from a study of cytomegalovirus exposure and HLA in healthy donors. The study, taken as a whole, reports: A few chains tied to CMV proved CMV antigen-specific in vitro. The study labeled 164 TCR beta chains cytomegalovirus-associated.

This CDR3 comprises 13 residues. The V and J ends lost 7 bases and 1 base respectively, with 10 bases between them. Germline-derived CDR1 and CDR2 are MDHEN and SYDVKM. Generated by immunoSEQ multiplex PCR, the TCRdb table keeps only in-frame clones and is missing some. The sample holds 90,000 to 150,000 clones, around 85% seen once. The donors were members of the validation cohort comprising over a hundred subjects, separate from the roughly 700-subject first cohort. J is TRBJ1-1 and V is TRBV28; D gene ambiguous. The sequenced material came from PBMCs. The clonotype comes from a man aged 18 to 29 in good health and CMV-seropositive. In DNA form, the CDR3 reads TGTGCCAGCACCCTGCTGAGGAACACTGAAGCTTTCTTT. This gives the protein CASTLLRNTEAFF.